A single sample is the source of the 19 T cell receptor beta chains below, sequenced in a study of shared clonotypes between healthy human individuals. The data were produced by immunoSEQ multiplex PCR, yet TCRdb's version contains in-frame clones alone and is incomplete. The table has 2 million to 2.5 million clones, 85% to 95% seen once. What was sequenced was naive CD4+ T cells sorted from blood. The subset was: CD45RA+ positively selected. The receptor source for this set is a man between 18 and 29 years old in good health.

The V gene is TRBV27, the J gene TRBJ1-1, with D uncertain. The CDR3 spans 13 residues. Deletions cut 2 bases from V and 5 bases from J, with 9 bases between. Germline values: CDR1 MNHEY, CDR2 SMNVEV (reference sequence). The CDR3 coding sequence is TGTGCCAGCAGTTTAAATAGGCAGACTGAAGCTTTCTTT. Protein product: CASSLNRQTEAFF.

This clone showed up just a few times. V usage is TRBV2 and J usage is TRBJ1-5; 9 bases align to TRBD1. The trim removed 6 bases at V and 9 bases at J, leaving 12 bases unmatched. Germline CDR1 and CDR2: SNHLY and FYNNEI. This CDR3 comprises 15 residues. CDR3 sequence: CASSENTGGRRPQHF. Here the CDR3 DNA reads TGTGCCAGCAGCGAGAATACAGGGGGCAGGCGGCCCCAGCATTTT.

The gene calls are TRBV19 and TRBJ1-5; 7 nucleotides agree with TRBD1. CDR1 LNHDA and CDR2 SQIVND come from the germline V gene (reference sequence). With V trimmed by 4 bases and J by 2 bases, 20 bases remained unmatched. This CDR3 contains 20 residues. CDR3 sequence reads: CASSTTGVLGSTLRNQPQHF. In DNA, the CDR3 is TGTGCCAGTAGTACCACAGGGGTACTAGGGTCCACGTTGCGCAATCAGCCCCAGCATTTT.

J is TRBJ1-5 and V is TRBV2; D is unclear. The CDR3 is 12 amino acids. Looked up from germline, CDR1 is SNHLY and CDR2 is FYNNEI. V was trimmed by 7 bases and J by 3 bases, leaving 7 bases between them. Written as DNA, the CDR3 is TGTGCCAGCAAACGGGACAATCAGCCCCAGCATTTT. This codes for CASKRDNQPQHF. The entire variable domain, with the rest obtained from reference TRBV2 and TRBJ1-5, is as follows: EPEVTQTPSHQVTQMGQEVILRCVPISNHLYFYWYRQILGQKVEFLVSFYNNEISEKSEIFDDQFSVERPDGSNFTLKIRSTKLEDSAMYFCASKRDNQPQHFGDGTRLSIL.

The chain recombines TRBV6-5 with TRBJ1-3; D is undetermined. The V end was cut by 5 bases, the J end by 5 bases, with 13 bases between. Germline V gene data show CDR1 as MNHEY and CDR2 as SVGAGI. The CDR3 sequence is 14 residues long. Here the CDR3 reads CASSPDGSRNTIYF. CDR3 coding DNA: TGTGCCAGCAGTCCCGATGGATCGAGAAACACCATATATTTT.

The J gene is TRBJ2-3, the V gene TRBV28; TRBD2 aligns across 10 bases. V shed 8 bases and J 1 base; nucleotides not matched to a gene: 6. The germline gives CDR1 MDHEN, CDR2 SYDVKM. The CDR3 has 15 amino acids. CDR3 nucleotide sequence: TGTGCCAGCCATAGCGGGGGGCAGGGCACAGATACGCAGTATTTT. Translating it yields CASHSGGQGTDTQYF.

About this clone: This may arise from a read error, as a much more abundant clone is one base away. Other DNA sequences in the sample encode the same CDR3. This chain connects TRBV2 to TRBJ1-1; D uncertain. The CDR3 totals 11 residues. V lost 6 bases and J lost 0, with 2 bases in between. CDR1 and CDR2 from the germline V gene are SNHLY and FYNNEI. CDR3: CASSLNTEAFF. CDR3 nucleotide sequence: TGTGCCAGCAGCCTGAACACTGAAGCTTTCTTT. Supplemented by reference TRBV2 and TRBJ1-1, the full variable domain reads EPEVTQTPSHQVTQMGQEVILRCVPISNHLYFYWYRQILGQKVEFLVSFYNNEISEKSEIFDDQFSVERPDGSNFTLKIRSTKLEDSAMYFCASSLNTEAFFGQGTRLTVV.

The V and J genes are TRBV10-3 and TRBJ1-2; D is perhaps TRBD1 (5 bases). Trimming shortened V by 10 bases and J by 8 bases, and 20 bases separated the two germline ends. CDR1 is ENHRY and CDR2 is SYGVKD in the germline V gene. The CDR3 has 13 residues. DNA for the CDR3: TGTGCCACCATGGCGGGGGACCCCGGGGGCTACACCTTC. Translating it yields CATMAGDPGGYTF.

This clone showed up just once. The chain carries TRBV11-2 and TRBJ2-3; D is perhaps TRBD2 (6 bases). CDR1 is SGHAT, CDR2 FQNNGV, per germline. The CDR3 totals 14 residues. Deletions cut 5 bases from V and 3 bases from J, with 12 bases between. CDR3 nucleotide sequence: TGTGCCAGCAGCGCGGGACTTCAGACAGATACGCAGTATTTT. As protein: CASSAGLQTDTQYF.

The chain uses TRBV2 and TRBJ1-1; possibly TRBD1 for D (6 bases). CDR3 size: 13 residues. CDR1 and CDR2 from the germline V gene are SNHLY and FYNNEI. V lost 7 bases to trimming and J lost 7 bases, with 16 bases between them. The CDR3 region has the DNA TGTGCCAGCACCGAGGGGGGGCTGGGTGAAGCTTTCTTT. It yields the protein CASTEGGLGEAFF.

This rearrangement joins TRBV5-4 to TRBJ2-7; D gene uncertain. The CDR3 length is 15 residues. In germline, CDR1 is SGHNT, CDR2 YYREEE (reference sequence). The V gene lost 4 bases and the J gene lost 5 bases, with 19 bases spanning the gap. CDR3 loop: CASSPPPGKTHEQYF. The CDR3 region has the DNA TGTGCCAGCAGCCCCCCCCCTGGGAAAACCCACGAGCAGTACTTC.

The gene calls are TRBV5-1 and TRBJ1-2, with D possibly being TRBD1 (6 bases). The germline CDR1 and CDR2 sequences are SGHRS and YFSETQ. Trimming stripped 3 bases from V and 9 bases from J, with 15 bases between. The CDR3 spans 13 residues. CDR3: CASSSTGRFSYTF. CDR3 nucleotides: TGCGCCAGCAGCTCAACAGGGAGGTTCAGCTACACCTTC.

The CDR3, as DNA: TGTGCCATCAGTGAGTCGCTGGCCAGGGGGCACGAGCAGTACTTC. Translating it yields CAISESLARGHEQYF. V and J are TRBV10-3 and TRBJ2-7; TRBD1 matches 8 bases. V shed 0 bases, J shed 5 bases, and the junction held 6 bases outside the gene matches. Germline V gives CDR1 ENHRY, CDR2 SYGVKD. This CDR3 has 15 amino acids.

V gene TRBV30 combines with J gene TRBJ1-2, with unresolved D. Germline assignment: CDR1 GTSNPN and CDR2 SVGIG (reference sequence). The CDR3 contains 12 residues. Trimming stripped 1 base from V and 4 bases from J, with 7 bases between. The CDR3 sequence is CAWSATVYGYTF. Here the CDR3 DNA reads TGTGCCTGGAGTGCGACCGTCTATGGCTACACCTTC.

The chain has TRBV5-6 and TRBJ2-7; D remains unclear. Germline V gene lookup returns CDR1 SGHDT and CDR2 YYEEEE. The V gene lost 10 bases and the J gene lost 2 bases, with 13 bases spanning the gap. This CDR3 comprises 12 residues. CDR3 bases: TGTGCCTCTGCCGGCCGAACCTACGAGCAGTACTTC. Protein: CASAGRTYEQYF.

The chain carries TRBV2 and TRBJ2-1; the D gene is possibly TRBD2 (6 bases). Germline CDR1 is SNHLY and CDR2 is FYNNEI. The CDR3 totals 15 residues. With 7 bases removed from V and 2 bases from J, the gap between germline ends came to 15 bases. The CDR3 DNA sequence: TGTGCCAGCACCGGGGTGGGCGGGACCTACAATGAGCAGTTCTTC. Translating gives CASTGVGGTYNEQFF.

Concerning this clone itself: Other DNA sequences of this sample code for an identical CDR3. This chain connects TRBV5-6 to TRBJ2-7; D not certain. Trimming took 5 bases from V and 5 from J, leaving 8 bases between them. There are 11 residues in the CDR3. CDR1 and CDR2 (germline): SGHDT, YYEEEE. CDR3 in DNA: TGTGCCAGCAGTTTTACTGACGAGCAGTACTTC. It codes for CASSFTDEQYF.

The V and J genes are TRBV7-6 and TRBJ2-7, with D perhaps matching TRBD1 or TRBD2 (6 bases each). CDR1 and CDR2 (germline): SGHVS, FNYEAQ. V lost 5 bases and J 7 bases, leaving 21 bases between the germline ends. There are 15 residues in the CDR3. The CDR3 DNA follows: TGTGCCAGCAGCCCAGGCCGGGGGCCCGGAATTGAGCAGTACTTC. Its translation: CASSPGRGPGIEQYF.

The chain uses TRBV30 and TRBJ1-3; D call uncertain. The CDR3 runs to 15 residues. Trimming took off 0 bases at V and 1 base at J, with 10 bases between the two ends. Germline values: CDR1 GTSNPN, CDR2 SVGIG (reference sequence). The CDR3: CAWSVRGTSGNTIYF. CDR3 coding DNA: TGTGCCTGGAGTGTACGAGGAACTTCTGGAAACACCATATATTTT.